The source of this TCR beta chain is a study of long-term antiretroviral therapy in people with HIV. Trimming took 10 bases from V and 1 from J, leaving 12 bases between them. Germline V gene data show CDR1 as MNHEY and CDR2 as SMNVEV (reference sequence). The CDR3 is 13 residues long. It was version v3.0 of the immunoSEQ assay that was run at survey level. Sequencing was performed with immunoSEQ multiplex PCR; in TCRdb, only in-frame clones are kept and a portion is missing. The sample has 35,000 or so clones, about 85% seen once. The count of this clone is one. This clonotype originated in a woman aged 25-40 years with HIV. The material sequenced was unsorted PBMCs, taken around 2.7 years before starting antiretroviral therapy. The chain links TRBV27 to TRBJ2-3; D is unresolved. The CDR3 DNA follows: TGTGCCACCTGGGTGGTTGGCACAGATACGCAGTATTTT. It encodes CATWVVGTDTQYF.